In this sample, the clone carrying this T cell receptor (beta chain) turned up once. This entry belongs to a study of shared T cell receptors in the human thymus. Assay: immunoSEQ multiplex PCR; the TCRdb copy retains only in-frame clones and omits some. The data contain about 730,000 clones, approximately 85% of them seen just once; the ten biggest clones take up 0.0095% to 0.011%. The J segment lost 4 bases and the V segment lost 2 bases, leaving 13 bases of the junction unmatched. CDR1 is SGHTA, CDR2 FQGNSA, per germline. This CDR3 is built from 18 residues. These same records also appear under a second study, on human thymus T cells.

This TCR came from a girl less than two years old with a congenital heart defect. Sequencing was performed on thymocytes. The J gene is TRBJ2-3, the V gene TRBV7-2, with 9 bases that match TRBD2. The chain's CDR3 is CASSLWFGGGAEADTQYF. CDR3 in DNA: TGTGCCAGCAGCTTATGGTTTGGCGGGGGGGCCGAGGCAGATACGCAGTATTTT.